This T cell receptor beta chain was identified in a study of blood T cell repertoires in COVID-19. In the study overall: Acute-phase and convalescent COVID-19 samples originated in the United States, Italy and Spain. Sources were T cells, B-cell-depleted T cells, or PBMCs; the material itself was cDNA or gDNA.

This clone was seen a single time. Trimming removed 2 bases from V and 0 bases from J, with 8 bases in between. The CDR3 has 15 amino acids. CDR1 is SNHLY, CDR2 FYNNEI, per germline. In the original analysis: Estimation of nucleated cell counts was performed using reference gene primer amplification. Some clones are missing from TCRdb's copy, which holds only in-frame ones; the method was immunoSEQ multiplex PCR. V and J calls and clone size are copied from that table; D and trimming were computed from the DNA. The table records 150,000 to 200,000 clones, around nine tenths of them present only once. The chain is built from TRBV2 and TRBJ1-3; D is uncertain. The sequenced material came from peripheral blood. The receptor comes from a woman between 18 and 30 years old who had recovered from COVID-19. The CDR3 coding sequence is TGTGCCAGCAGTGAATGGCTCAGCTCTGGAAACACCATATATTTT. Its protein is CASSEWLSSGNTIYF.